The source of this T cell receptor (beta chain) is a study of OX40 agonist ivuxolimab in advanced cancers. Findings of the study overall: In general, CD8+ T cells held more expanded clones than CD4+ did, on average.

The germline CDR1 and CDR2 sequences are KGHSH and LQKENI. This CDR3 contains 17 residues. The J segment lost 2 bases and the V segment lost 1 base, leaving 5 bases of the junction unmatched. In regard to this clone: Its cognate antigen is unknown.

Patients who had autoimmune disease history or got systemic immunosuppression were left out. TCRdb's table, derived via immunoSEQ multiplex PCR, lists solely in-frame clones and lacks some. The sample carries some 80,000 clones, about 85% recorded once. The material sequenced was CD4+ or CD8+ T cells sorted from blood, taken in a trial of the OX40 agonist ivuxolimab. This TCR was sampled from an adult with an advanced solid tumor such as melanoma, head and neck, liver or kidney cancer. The V call is TRBV18, the J call TRBJ1-3; 10 bases fit TRBD1. CDR3 sequence reads: CASSPRTGGETGNTIYF. The CDR3 region has the DNA TGTGCCAGCTCACCACGGACAGGGGGGGAAACTGGAAACACCATATATTTT. The variable domain in full, with the rest retrieved from reference TRBV18 and TRBJ1-3, is NAGVMQNPRHLVRRRGQEARLRCSPMKGHSHVYWYRQLPEEGLKFMVYLQKENIIDESGMPKERFSAEFPKEGPSILRIQQVVRGDSAAYFCASSPRTGGETGNTIYFGEGSWLTVV.